According to its frequency, the clone carrying this TCR beta chain is medium-sized. TCRdb re-analyzed the 10x single-cell sequencing reads; it lists each CDR3 protein once, without DNA. The table lists about 1,100 distinct CDR3 sequences. Germline assignment: CDR1 SNHLY and CDR2 FYNNEI. The CDR3 has 12 residues. The data stem from a study of CD8 T cells in cerebrospinal fluid in Alzheimer's disease. The material sequenced was cerebrospinal fluid. The J gene is TRBJ2-5, the V gene TRBV2. The source is a human donor in good health. The CDR3 sequence: CASSELRETQYF.